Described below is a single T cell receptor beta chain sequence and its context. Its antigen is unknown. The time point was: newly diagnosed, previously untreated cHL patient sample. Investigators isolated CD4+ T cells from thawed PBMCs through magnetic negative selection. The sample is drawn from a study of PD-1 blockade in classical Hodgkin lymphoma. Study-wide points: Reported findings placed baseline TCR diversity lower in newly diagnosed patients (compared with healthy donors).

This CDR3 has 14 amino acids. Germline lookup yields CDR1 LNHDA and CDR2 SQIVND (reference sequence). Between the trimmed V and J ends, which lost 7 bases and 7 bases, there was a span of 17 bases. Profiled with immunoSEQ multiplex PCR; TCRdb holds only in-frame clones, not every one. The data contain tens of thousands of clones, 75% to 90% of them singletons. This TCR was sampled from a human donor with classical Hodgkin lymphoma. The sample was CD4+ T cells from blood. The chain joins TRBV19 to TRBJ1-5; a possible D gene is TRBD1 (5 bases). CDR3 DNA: TGTGCCAGTAATCCTCGGGGGGGTAGCCAGCCCCAGCATTTT. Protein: CASNPRGGSQPQHF.